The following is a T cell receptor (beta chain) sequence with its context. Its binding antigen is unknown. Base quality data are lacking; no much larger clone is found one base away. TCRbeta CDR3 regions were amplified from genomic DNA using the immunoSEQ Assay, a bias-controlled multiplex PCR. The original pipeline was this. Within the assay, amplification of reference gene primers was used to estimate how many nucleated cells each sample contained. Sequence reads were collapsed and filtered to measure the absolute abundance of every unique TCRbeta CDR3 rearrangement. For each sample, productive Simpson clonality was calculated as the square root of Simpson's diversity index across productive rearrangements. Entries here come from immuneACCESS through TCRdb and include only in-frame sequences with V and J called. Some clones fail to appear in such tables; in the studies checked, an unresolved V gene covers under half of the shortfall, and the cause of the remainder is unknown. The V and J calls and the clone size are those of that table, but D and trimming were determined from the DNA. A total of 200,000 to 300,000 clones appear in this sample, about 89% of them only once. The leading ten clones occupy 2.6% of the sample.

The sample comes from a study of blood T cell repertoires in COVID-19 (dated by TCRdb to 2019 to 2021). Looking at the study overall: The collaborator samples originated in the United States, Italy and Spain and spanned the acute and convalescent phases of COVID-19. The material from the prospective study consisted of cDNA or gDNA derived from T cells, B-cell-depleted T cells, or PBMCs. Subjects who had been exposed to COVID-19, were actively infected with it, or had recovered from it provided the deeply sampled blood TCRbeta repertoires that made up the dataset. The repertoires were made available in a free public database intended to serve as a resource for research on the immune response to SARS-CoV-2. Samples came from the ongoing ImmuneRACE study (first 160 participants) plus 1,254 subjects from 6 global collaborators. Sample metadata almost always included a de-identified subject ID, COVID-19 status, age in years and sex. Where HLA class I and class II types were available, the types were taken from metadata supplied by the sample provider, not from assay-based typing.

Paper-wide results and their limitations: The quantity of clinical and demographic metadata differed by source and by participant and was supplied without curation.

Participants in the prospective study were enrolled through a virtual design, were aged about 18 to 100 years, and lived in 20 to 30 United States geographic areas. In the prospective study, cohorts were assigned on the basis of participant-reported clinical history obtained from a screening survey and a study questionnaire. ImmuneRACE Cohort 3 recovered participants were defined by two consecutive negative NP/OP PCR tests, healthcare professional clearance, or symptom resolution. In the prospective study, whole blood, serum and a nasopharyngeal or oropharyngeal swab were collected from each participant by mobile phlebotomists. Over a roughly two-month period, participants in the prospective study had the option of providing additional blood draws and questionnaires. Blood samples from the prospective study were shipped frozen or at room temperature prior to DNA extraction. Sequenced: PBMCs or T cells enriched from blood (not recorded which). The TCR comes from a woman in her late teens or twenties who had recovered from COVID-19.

The CDR3 region reads CASSITAGDNQPQHF. In nucleotide form, the sequence is TGTGCCAGTAGTATCACGGCAGGGGACAATCAGCCCCAGCATTTT. Here the chain combines TRBV19 and TRBJ1-5; the D gene is perhaps TRBD1, on 6 matching bases. The trim is 3 bases for V and 3 bases for J, with a gap of 12 bases between the germline ends. According to the germline V gene (reference sequence), CDR1 reads LNHDA and CDR2 reads SQIVND. The CDR3, cysteine through phenylalanine, is 15 amino acids long. The only DNA kept is the CDR3, 45 bases in frame from the first base.